The TCR beta chain described here comes from a study of identical twins. TCRdb itself ran the 5' RACE reads through MiXCR, one entry per CDR3 protein. The sample includes around 690,000 distinct CDR3 sequences, 21% of them seen just once. This clonotype was found a few times. The CDR3 is 12 amino acids. Germline values: CDR1 DFQATT, CDR2 SNEGSKA (reference sequence). The germline V and J ends were trimmed by 5 bases and 4 bases, with 9 bases remaining between them. The same sample was also used in a study of T cells expressing NK-cell markers. This second report adds: Six donors carried dominant NKG2C+ clonotypes that made up roughly 1.0-7.5% of their CD8+ T cells.

The rearrangement uses TRBV20-1 and TRBJ1-5; D ambiguous. This TCR came from a woman younger than 30 in good health. Sample: PBMCs. CDR3: CSAAGPNQPQHF. CDR3 nucleotide sequence: TGCAGTGCTGCCGGCCCAAATCAGCCCCAGCATTTT.